Shown below are 20 T cell receptor beta chains from a single sample sequenced in a study of shared clonotypes between healthy human individuals. The repertoire was sequenced with immunoSEQ multiplex PCR; TCRdb's copy has only in-frame clones and lacks some. The data contain some 500,000 clones, 90% to 97% of them singletons. The specimen sequenced was naive CD4+ T cells sorted from blood. The subset: CD45RA+ positively selected. These receptors came from a woman under 40 in good health.

This sequence joins TRBV5-1 and TRBJ1-4; D unclear. The V end lost 2 bases, the J end lost 3 bases, and 14 bases lay between the germline ends. The CDR3 length is 16 residues. Per the germline V gene, CDR1 is SGHRS and CDR2 is YFSETQ. The CDR3 nucleotides are TGCGCCAGCAGCTTACCTCGGGGAGGCGCTAATGAAAAACTGTTTTTT. It translates to CASSLPRGGANEKLFF.

The chain joins TRBV7-9 to TRBJ2-5, with TRBD2 as a possible D gene (6 bases). There are 14 residues in the CDR3. Germline lookup yields CDR1 SEHNR and CDR2 FQNEAQ (reference sequence). Trimming took off 1 base at V and 11 bases at J, with 17 bases between the two ends. The CDR3 loop reads CASSLVPGSGEQYF. CDR3 DNA: TGTGCCAGCAGCTTAGTCCCCGGGAGTGGTGAGCAGTACTTC.

The V and J genes are TRBV29-1 and TRBJ2-7; 12 bases match TRBD2. J lost 3 bases, V lost 7 bases, and 1 base had no gene match. Germline CDR1 and CDR2: SQVTM and ANQGSEA. There are 12 residues in the CDR3. The chain's CDR3 is CSATSGSYEQYF. The CDR3 DNA follows: TGCAGCGCGACTAGCGGGAGCTACGAGCAGTACTTC.

This clone came up once. The CDR3 DNA sequence: TGCGCCAGCAGCAATGGAGGGACAGGGGGCCTTGAGACCCAGTACTTC. Translating it yields CASSNGGTGGLETQYF. V is TRBV5-1 and J is TRBJ2-5; 12 nucleotides line up with TRBD1. The CDR3 consists of 16 residues. V dropped 4 bases and J dropped 5; count of bases not matched to a gene: 9. CDR1 and CDR2 from the germline V gene are SGHRS and YFSETQ.

The table lists this clone with a count of one. The J gene is TRBJ1-1, the V gene TRBV27, with no clear D. Germline values: CDR1 MNHEY, CDR2 SMNVEV (reference sequence). The V gene lost 5 bases and the J gene lost 2 bases, with 3 bases spanning the gap. The CDR3 extends over 11 amino acids. CDR3 loop: CASSDNTEAFF. The CDR3 coding sequence is TGTGCCAGCAGTGACAACACTGAAGCTTTCTTT.

This chain links TRBV9 with TRBJ2-1; TRBD2 agrees at 8 bases. This CDR3 contains 15 residues. With 4 bases clipped from V and 7 bases from J, the junction kept 10 bases outside the gene matches. Germline V lookup: CDR1 SGDLS, CDR2 YYNGEE. The CDR3 region is CASSLQAGVSNEQFF. CDR3 bases: TGTGCCAGCAGCTTACAAGCGGGAGTGAGTAATGAGCAGTTCTTC.

The J gene is TRBJ1-5, the V gene TRBV6-1; D unresolved. Germline-derived CDR1 and CDR2 are MNHNS and SASEGT. This CDR3 region has 14 residues. V gave up 1 base and J gave up 0 bases, with 4 bases separating them. CDR3 sequence (DNA): TGTGCCAGCAGTGAAGTTCATAGCAATCAGCCCCAGCATTTT. Amino acids: CASSEVHSNQPQHF.

The chain carries TRBV5-1 and TRBJ2-3; 7 bases are a match to TRBD2. Trimming cost V 4 bases and J 0 bases; bases outside gene matches: 8. CDR3 length: 16 residues. Germline V gives CDR1 SGHRS, CDR2 YFSETQ. The CDR3 region is CASSGTSGTSTDTQYF. The CDR3 nucleotides read TGCGCCAGCAGCGGAACAAGCGGGACCAGCACAGATACGCAGTATTTT.

The rearrangement links TRBV6-1 to TRBJ1-2; D may be TRBD1 (5 bases). Germline assignment: CDR1 MNHNS and CDR2 SASEGT. This CDR3 spans 13 amino acids. Deletions cut 1 base from V and 8 bases from J, with 11 bases between. The DNA of the CDR3 is TGTGCCAGCAGTGAAGTCAGGGTGGGCGGCTACACCTTC. It codes for CASSEVRVGGYTF.

The gene calls are TRBV28 and TRBJ1-4, with no clear D. Germline V lookup: CDR1 MDHEN, CDR2 SYDVKM. The CDR3 loop spans 12 amino acids. V lost 8 bases to trimming and J lost 3 bases, with 7 bases between them. CDR3 bases: TGTGCCAGCGTCTCGTCTAATGAAAAACTGTTTTTT. Translation: CASVSSNEKLFF.

The chain has TRBV28 and TRBJ1-3; no definite D call. This CDR3 spans 15 amino acids. Germline CDR1 and CDR2: MDHEN and SYDVKM. Trimming left V 4 bases short and J 0 bases short, with 10 bases between. The CDR3: CASSSVISSGNTIYF. The CDR3 nucleotides read TGTGCCAGCAGTTCCGTCATAAGCTCTGGAAACACCATATATTTT.

The chain is built from TRBV11-2 and TRBJ2-6; D call uncertain. The V end lost 8 bases, the J end lost 2 bases, and 13 bases lay between the germline ends. There are 15 residues in the CDR3. Germline V gives CDR1 SGHAT, CDR2 FQNNGV. The CDR3 loop reads CASPGWGAGANVLTF. In DNA, the CDR3 is TGTGCCAGCCCGGGTTGGGGTGCTGGGGCCAACGTCCTGACTTTC.

The chain combines TRBV30 with TRBJ1-6; D is uncertain. CDR1 GTSNPN and CDR2 SVGIG come from the germline V gene (reference sequence). Trimming removed 1 base from V and 3 bases from J, with 4 bases in between. The CDR3 is 13 amino acids. Here the CDR3 reads CAWSDNYNSPLHF. The CDR3 region has the DNA TGTGCCTGGAGTGATAACTATAATTCACCCCTCCACTTT.

V and J are TRBV6-5 and TRBJ2-7, with D perhaps matching TRBD1 or TRBD2 (5 bases each). Germline values: CDR1 MNHEY, CDR2 SVGAGI. There are 15 residues in the CDR3. The V end was cut by 6 bases, the J end by 3 bases, with 18 bases between. The CDR3 reads CASRSGAGGDYEQYF. The CDR3 DNA follows: TGTGCCAGCAGATCCGGGGCAGGAGGAGACTACGAGCAGTACTTC.

Worth noting for this clone: This specimen includes other DNA sequences encoding the same CDR3. V gene TRBV28 combines with J gene TRBJ1-5; no clear D. Germline-derived CDR1 and CDR2 are MDHEN and SYDVKM. Trimming pared 4 bases from V and 0 bases from J, leaving 4 bases between. CDR3 size: 13 residues. The CDR3 region has the DNA TGTGCCAGCAGTTGGGATAGCAATCAGCCCCAGCATTTT. It yields the protein CASSWDSNQPQHF. Full variable domain (rest looked up from reference TRBV28 and TRBJ1-5): DVKVTQSSRYLVKRTGEKVFLECVQDMDHENMFWYRQDPGLGLRLIYFSYDVKMKEKGDIPEGYSVSREKKERFSLILESASTNQTSMYLCASSWDSNQPQHFGDGTRLSIL.

The chain combines TRBV5-6 with TRBJ2-3; D ambiguous. The V gene's germline CDR1 is SGHDT and CDR2 YYEEEE. The CDR3 covers 13 residues. The germline V and J ends were trimmed by 0 bases and 15 bases, with 17 bases remaining between them. DNA of the CDR3: TGTGCCAGCAGCTTGGGTTTTGCAGGCGTTGCTTATTTT. Translating it yields CASSLGFAGVAYF.

J is TRBJ1-3 and V is TRBV18; no clear D. The germline V gene encodes CDR1 KGHSH and CDR2 LQKENI. Trimming took off 0 bases at V and 4 bases at J, with 13 bases between the two ends. This CDR3 is built from 16 residues. The chain's CDR3 is CASSPPYGVEGNTIYF. DNA for the CDR3: TGTGCCAGCTCACCACCGTACGGTGTGGAAGGAAACACCATATATTTT. The whole variable domain, remainder taken from reference TRBV18 and TRBJ1-3, is NAGVMQNPRHLVRRRGQEARLRCSPMKGHSHVYWYRQLPEEGLKFMVYLQKENIIDESGMPKERFSAEFPKEGPSILRIQQVVRGDSAAYFCASSPPYGVEGNTIYFGEGSWLTVV.

V usage is TRBV5-1 and J usage is TRBJ1-1, with a tentative D call TRBD1 (5 bases). The V end was cut by 0 bases, the J end by 7 bases, with 22 bases between. Germline CDR1 is SGHRS and CDR2 is YFSETQ. The CDR3 is 17 residues long. CDR3 protein: CASSLVLDGRGTGEAFF. The CDR3 DNA reads as TGCGCCAGCAGCTTGGTTTTGGACGGTCGGGGGACGGGTGAAGCTTTCTTT.

The J gene is TRBJ1-5, the V gene TRBV10-3; possibly TRBD1 for D (6 bases). The CDR3 loop spans 15 amino acids. Between the trimmed V and J ends, which lost 6 bases and 6 bases, there was a span of 18 bases. The germline V gene has CDR1 ENHRY and CDR2 SYGVKD. CDR3 bases: TGTGCCATCAGCACACAGGGAAAGGGTTTTCAGCCCCAGCATTTT. This gives the protein CAISTQGKGFQPQHF.

The chain recombines TRBV6-6 with TRBJ2-1; TRBD1 or TRBD2 may be the D gene (5 bases each). CDR3 length: 16 residues. The germline V gene has CDR1 MNHNY and CDR2 SVGAGI (reference sequence). V lost 0 bases to trimming and J lost 7 bases, with 16 bases between them. The CDR3, as DNA: TGTGCCAGCAGTTACTCAACTGGGGGACCGGGGAATGAGCAGTTCTTC. Residues: CASSYSTGGPGNEQFF.